This TCR beta chain comes out of a study of blood T cell repertoires in COVID-19. Assay used: immunoSEQ multiplex PCR; TCRdb lists only in-frame clones, some missing. The sample yields 200,000 to 250,000 clones, more than 75% seen once. The sample taken for sequencing was peripheral blood. The receptor comes from a human donor in a cohort sampled during active COVID-19.

CDR3 sequence (DNA): TGCGCCAGCAGCTTCACCCGGGTCGGGAGCTACGAGCAGTACTTC. Encoded protein: CASSFTRVGSYEQYF. The chain joins TRBV5-1 to TRBJ2-7; possible D gene TRBD2, 6 bases. V was pared by 2 bases and J by 3 bases, with 15 bases between. Germline CDR1 and CDR2: SGHRS and YFSETQ. This CDR3 spans 15 amino acids.